This is a list of T cell receptor beta chains from one sample in a study of cytomegalovirus exposure and HLA in healthy donors. The assay was immunoSEQ multiplex PCR, and TCRdb's table has in-frame clones only and misses some. The sample includes 120,000 or so clones, roughly 85% of them seen just once. The specimen was PBMCs. The receptors were sampled from a woman aged 40 to 49 in good health and CMV-seropositive. Both conserved end residues are part of each CDR3. The order of the fields is clone size, D gene, V gene, J gene, CDR3 DNA, CDR3 protein. A D gene is named only where the DNA matches it firmly. Clone size appears in some rows only: once, few, many, or a class for an expanded clone.

>.|.|TRBV5-8|TRBJ2-6
TGTGCCAGCAGCTTTAGAGTCGGGAGAGGGGCCAACGTCCTGACTTTC
CASSFRVGRGANVLTF
>.|TRBD2|TRBV27|TRBJ2-3
TGTGCCAGCAGTTTAGGTGCTAGCGGGTTCACAGATACGCAGTATTTT
CASSLGASGFTDTQYF
>once|TRBD2|TRBV5-4|TRBJ2-5
TGTGCCAGCAGCCCCAGCGGGAGCCCGGGAGAGACCCAGTACTTC
CASSPSGSPGETQYF
>.|.|TRBV27|TRBJ2-5
TGTGCCAGCAGTGCACGACTAGTGGGAGTGGAGACCCAGTACTTC
CASSARLVGVETQYF
>.|TRBD1|TRBV9|TRBJ1-1
TGTGCCAGCAGCATCACCCGGGACAGAACTGAAGCTTTCTTT
CASSITRDRTEAFF
>few|TRBD1|TRBV7-8|TRBJ2-2
TGTGCCAGCAGCATAAGGACAGGGGCCGGGGAGCTGTTTTTT
CASSIRTGAGELFF
>.|.|TRBV11-2|TRBJ1-1
TGTGCCAGCAGCCGCGGGGCGGCAGGCAGCGTAGGAGCTTTCTTT
CASSRGAAGSVGAFF
>.|.|TRBV5-1|TRBJ2-3
TGCGCCACCTCCCCGACAGCTGGGGCAGATACGCAGTATTTT
CATSPTAGADTQYF
>.|TRBD1|TRBV7-9|TRBJ1-2
TGTGCCAGCAGCAGGACAGGGTCTAACTATGGCTACACCTTC
CASSRTGSNYGYTF
>.|TRBD2|TRBV12-5|TRBJ2-1
TGTGCTAGTGGTTTGGTTGCTAGCGGGCGGAGCTCCTACAATGAGCAGTTCTTC
CASGLVASGRSSYNEQFF
>.|TRBD1|TRBV7-7|TRBJ1-4
TGTGCTAGCAGCAAGACAGGGGGGGATGAAAAACTGTTTTTT
CASSKTGGDEKLFF
>.|TRBD2|TRBV5-8|TRBJ2-7
TGTGCCAGCAGCTTGGTGTCTAGCGGGAGCCTTGAGGAGCGCGAGCAGTACTTC
CASSLVSSGSLEEREQYF
>.|.|TRBV10-1|TRBJ2-5
TGCGCCAGCAGTCGACAAGCCCAAGAGACCCAGTACTTC
CASSRQAQETQYF
>.|.|TRBV5-1|TRBJ1-1
TGCGCCAGCAGCTTATTTATAGGGGTATCGGACACTGAAGCTTTCTTT
CASSLFIGVSDTEAFF
>once|TRBD2|TRBV5-1|TRBJ2-1
TGCGCCAGCAGCGCAGGACTAGCGGCCTACAATGAGCAGTTCTTC
CASSAGLAAYNEQFF
>few|.|TRBV7-8|TRBJ2-2
TGTGCCAGCAGCTTAGTTTCCGGGTCACAAATCCGGGAGCTGTTTTTT
CASSLVSGSQIRELFF
>once|.|TRBV29-1|TRBJ2-1
TGCAGCGTTGACCAAGCGGTCCCAGTCTCCTACAATGAGCAGTTCTTC
CSVDQAVPVSYNEQFF
>.|TRBD2|TRBV15|TRBJ2-3
TGTGCCACCAGCAGGACTAGCGTAAGCACAGATACGCAGTATTTT
CATSRTSVSTDTQYF
>.|.|TRBV18|TRBJ1-4
TGTGCCAGCGCGAATATGACTAATGAAAAACTGTTTTTT
CASANMTNEKLFF
>few|TRBD1|TRBV19|TRBJ1-5
TGTGCCAGTAGTATAGCCGGGACAGTCAATCAGCCCCAGCATTTT
CASSIAGTVNQPQHF
>.|TRBD1|TRBV7-8|TRBJ2-1
TGTGCCAGCAGCCCATTATGGCGGGGACAGGGAACTACCAAGGCCTACAATGAGCAGTTCTTC
CASSPLWRGQGTTKAYNEQFF
>.|TRBD2|TRBV4-3|TRBJ2-1
TGCGCCAGCAGCCAATCATTTGTATTGCGGGAGACCTATGAGCAGTTCTTC
CASSQSFVLRETYEQFF
>.|.|TRBV19|TRBJ1-3
TGTGCCAGTAGTATGCGAGGAGGGAAAAACACCATATATTTT
CASSMRGGKNTIYF
>.|.|TRBV18|TRBJ2-1
TGTGCCAGCTCACCGGTTGGCGAGCAGTTCTTC
CASSPVGEQFF
>.|TRBD2|TRBV9|TRBJ2-5
TGTGCCAGCAGCGGGTCTAGCGGACTAGAGACCCAGTACTTC
CASSGSSGLETQYF
>.|TRBD1|TRBV19|TRBJ2-1
TGTGCCAGTAACTACAGGGACAGGAATGAGCAGTTCTTC
CASNYRDRNEQFF
>.|.|TRBV6-5|TRBJ2-3
TGTGCCAGCAGGGACTCGCAAAAGGGCACAGATACGCAGTATTTT
CASRDSQKGTDTQYF
>.|TRBD1|TRBV2|TRBJ1-4
TGTGCCAGCAATCCCCAGGGGGTACACAAAAGGAGACTGTTTTTT
CASNPQGVHKRRLFF
>.|.|TRBV27|TRBJ2-7
TGTGCCAGCAGTTTGAAGGGGCTTAGCTCCTACGAGCAGTACTTC
CASSLKGLSSYEQYF
>.|.|TRBV14|TRBJ1-2
TGTGCCAGCAGCCAACTAATCCAGGGTGGCTACACCTTC
CASSQLIQGGYTF
>.|.|TRBV5-1|TRBJ2-7
TGCGCCAGCAGCTCGGACGCAGGGTACGGTCTCGAGCAGTACTTC
CASSSDAGYGLEQYF
>few|.|TRBV15|TRBJ2-5
TGTGCCACCAGCATTATGAGGGAGACGGAGACCCAGTACTTC
CATSIMRETETQYF
>.|TRBD2|TRBV2|TRBJ2-7
TGTGCCAGCGGACTAGCGGGAGGGGATTACGAGCAGTACTTC
CASGLAGGDYEQYF
>few|.|TRBV15|TRBJ2-7
TGTGCCACCAGCACCAGATTGGAGTACGAGCAGTACTTC
CATSTRLEYEQYF
>.|TRBD1|TRBV9|TRBJ2-3
TGTGCCAGCAGCGTACAGGGGGCAACAGATACGCAGTATTTT
CASSVQGATDTQYF
>.|.|TRBV4-3|TRBJ1-4
TGCGCCAGCAGCCAAGAGAACAGGGATGAAAAACTGTTTTTT
CASSQENRDEKLFF
>.|TRBD2|TRBV5-1|TRBJ2-3
TGCGCCAGCAGGCCGGGAGGAACAGATACGCAGTATTTT
CASRPGGTDTQYF
>.|.|TRBV19|TRBJ2-5
TGTGCCAGTGGGTGGGGGGGCTTACCCAAAGAGACCCAGTACTTC
CASGWGGLPKETQYF
>.|TRBD1|TRBV28|TRBJ2-1
TGTGCCAGCAGTTACAGGGGTGAGCAGTTCTTC
CASSYRGEQFF
>.|.|TRBV25-1|TRBJ1-2
TGTGCCAGCAGTGAGCAGGGCTACTATGGCTACACCTTC
CASSEQGYYGYTF
>few|TRBD2|TRBV2|TRBJ2-7
TGTGCCAGCAGTTGGCTCCCCGGGACTAGCGGGATGTACGAGCAGTACTTC
CASSWLPGTSGMYEQYF
>.|.|TRBV6-6|TRBJ2-2
TGTGCCAGCAGGTCAGGGTTGTCCGGGGAGCTGTTTTTT
CASRSGLSGELFF
>.|.|TRBV6-5|TRBJ1-5
TGTGCCAGCGCCGCAGGGGATCGTCAGCCCCAGCATTTT
CASAAGDRQPQHF
>.|TRBD1|TRBV5-8|TRBJ2-1
TGTGCCAGCCGCAGGTTTGGACAGGGAATTTCGGATGAGCAGTTCTTC
CASRRFGQGISDEQFF
>.|.|TRBV10-2|TRBJ1-2
TGCGCCAGCAGTGGGGAGCTCTACTATGGCTACACCTTC
CASSGELYYGYTF
>.|.|TRBV10-3|TRBJ1-5
TGTGCCATCAGTGAGGGACAGATTAGCAATCAGCCCCAGCATTTT
CAISEGQISNQPQHF
>once|TRBD1|TRBV12-5|TRBJ1-1
TGTGCTAGTGGTTTAAAAACCGGGACAGGGGGCGCCCACACTGAAGCTTTCTTT
CASGLKTGTGGAHTEAFF
>.|TRBD2|TRBV27|TRBJ2-7
TGTGCCAGCAGTTCCCGGACTAGCGGCTCAGAGCAGTACTTC
CASSSRTSGSEQYF
>.|TRBD1|TRBV6-6|TRBJ1-5
TGTGCCAGCAGTTCCGTAGGGGGCTATCATCAGCCCCAGCATTTT
CASSSVGGYHQPQHF
>.|TRBD2|TRBV18|TRBJ2-7
TGTGCCAGCTCACCACCCCTAGCGGGGGCGGGCTCCTACGAGCAGTACTTC
CASSPPLAGAGSYEQYF
>.|.|TRBV7-2|TRBJ2-7
TGTGCCAGCAGCTTAGCGGTTCGGGACGAGCAGTACTTC
CASSLAVRDEQYF
>.|.|TRBV27|TRBJ2-3
TGTGCCAGCAGGCGGAGCACAGATACGCAGTATTTT
CASRRSTDTQYF
>.|.|TRBV29-1|TRBJ2-2
TGCAGCGTTGAGTGGGCAGGGGAGAGGACAAACACCGGGGAGCTGTTTTTT
CSVEWAGERTNTGELFF
>.|TRBD2|TRBV29-1|TRBJ2-1
TGCAGCGTTGATCTGGCTAGCGGGTGGACGCGGTTCTTC
CSVDLASGWTRFF
>.|.|TRBV30|TRBJ2-7
TGTGCCTGGATGCGTCTCTTGAGCTACGAGCAGTACTTC
CAWMRLLSYEQYF
>.|.|TRBV4-1|TRBJ1-2
TGCGCCAGCAGGGAAGCGGGGAGCGGAATTGATGGCTACACCTTC
CASREAGSGIDGYTF
>.|.|TRBV19|TRBJ2-2
TGTGCCAGTACCCCCGGAGGGGATGTAACCGGGGAGCTGTTTTTT
CASTPGGDVTGELFF
>.|TRBD2|TRBV30|TRBJ2-5
TGTGCCTGGAACTTAGCGGGAGTGACTAGAGAGCAGTACTTC
CAWNLAGVTREQYF
>.|TRBD2|TRBV9|TRBJ2-1
TGTGCCAGCAGCGAAGCGGGACCCTCCTACAATGAGCAGTTCTTC
CASSEAGPSYNEQFF